A selection of T cell receptor beta chains follows, all from one sample in a study of blood T cell repertoires in COVID-19. Measured with immunoSEQ multiplex PCR; TCRdb has only the in-frame clones, and not every one. This sample has tens of thousands of clones, with almost 85% found just once. The sequenced sample was peripheral blood. These receptors were taken from a man aged 50-60 years with active or convalescent COVID-19. The CDR3 runs from the conserved cysteine through the conserved F or W. Fields, in order: D gene, clone size, J gene, V gene, CDR3 protein, CDR3 DNA. D genes are given only for firm matches. Size is omitted from some rows. Given values are once, few, many or a class for expanded clones.

TRBD1	NA	TRBJ2-3	TRBV29-1	CSVAGQYTDTQYF	TGCAGCGTTGCGGGACAGTACACAGATACGCAGTATTTT
NA	NA	TRBJ1-2	TRBV3-1/TRBV3-2	CASSQGANYGYTF	TGTGCCAGCAGCCAAGGAGCTAACTATGGCTACACCTTC
TRBD1	NA	TRBJ2-6	TRBV10-3	CAISEDRGPTGANVLTF	TGTGCCATCAGTGAGGACAGGGGGCCCACTGGGGCCAACGTCCTGACTTTC
NA	NA	TRBJ2-3	TRBV4-1	CASSQDDRMGTDTQYF	TGCGCCAGCAGCCAAGACGACAGGATGGGGACAGATACGCAGTATTTT
NA	NA	TRBJ2-1	TRBV4-1	CASRDRGGGGAHNEQFF	TGCGCCAGCAGAGACAGGGGCGGCGGGGGGGCCCACAATGAGCAGTTCTTC
TRBD1	NA	TRBJ1-5	TRBV6-5	CASSPGTEYQPQHF	TGTGCCAGCAGCCCAGGGACAGAGTATCAGCCCCAGCATTTT
TRBD2	NA	TRBJ2-1	TRBV10-3	CAISESGGAPNEQFF	TGTGCCATCAGTGAGTCCGGGGGGGCCCCGAATGAGCAGTTCTTC
NA	NA	TRBJ1-2	TRBV28	CASARPGAANYGYTF	TGTGCCAGCGCCAGACCAGGGGCAGCTAACTATGGCTACACCTTC
NA	NA	TRBJ2-5	TRBV30	CAWSPTWGEETQYF	TGTGCCTGGAGTCCAACGTGGGGGGAAGAGACCCAGTACTTC
TRBD1	NA	TRBJ2-1	TRBV18	CASSVQGGEQFF	TGTGCCAGCTCAGTACAGGGGGGTGAGCAGTTCTTC
NA	NA	TRBJ1-3	TRBV15	CATSRDLSSGNTIYF	TGTGCCACCAGCAGAGATTTGAGCTCTGGAAACACCATATATTTT
TRBD2	NA	TRBJ2-5	TRBV2	CASSGASGGAETQYF	TGTGCCAGCAGTGGGGCTAGCGGGGGGGCAGAGACCCAGTACTTC
NA	few	TRBJ1-2	TRBV25-1	CASRYPGGYTF	TGTGCCAGCAGATACCCCGGGGGCTACACCTTC
TRBD1	NA	TRBJ1-1	TRBV2	CANTGGLNTEAFF	TGTGCCAATACAGGGGGACTGAACACTGAAGCTTTCTTT
TRBD2	NA	TRBJ2-7	TRBV30	CAWRSGGGEQYF	TGTGCCTGGAGGAGCGGGGGCGGCGAGCAGTACTTC
NA	NA	TRBJ2-3	TRBV28	CASSSRTDTQYF	TGTGCCAGCAGTTCTAGGACAGATACGCAGTATTTT
NA	NA	TRBJ1-5	TRBV7-2	CASSSHKGSNQPQHF	TGTGCCAGCAGCTCTCATAAGGGGAGCAATCAGCCCCAGCATTTT
TRBD1	NA	TRBJ2-5	TRBV4-3	CASSQEDRGFETQYF	TGCGCCAGCAGCCAAGAGGACAGGGGGTTTGAGACCCAGTACTTC
TRBD1	NA	TRBJ2-7	TRBV4-1	CASSQDESGTGMDEQYF	TGCGCCAGCAGCCAAGATGAATCCGGGACAGGGATGGACGAGCAGTACTTC
NA	NA	TRBJ1-6	TRBV28	CASSLLGRGSPLHF	TGTGCCAGCAGTTTATTGGGCAGAGGGTCACCCCTCCACTTT
TRBD2	NA	TRBJ2-7	TRBV6-2/TRBV6-3	CASSSLAGLNREQYF	TGTGCCAGCAGTTCGCTAGCGGGGCTCAATCGCGAGCAGTACTTC
TRBD1	NA	TRBJ1-4	TRBV28	CASRLDRDGEKLFF	TGTGCCAGCAGATTAGACAGGGATGGTGAAAAACTGTTTTTT
TRBD1	few	TRBJ1-5	TRBV6-5	CASLGQGRNQPQHF	TGTGCCAGCCTTGGACAGGGGCGCAATCAGCCCCAGCATTTT
TRBD2	NA	TRBJ2-6	TRBV28	CASSLKLAGGPGANVLTF	TGTGCCAGCAGTTTAAAACTAGCGGGGGGGCCTGGGGCCAACGTCCTGACTTTC
NA	NA	TRBJ2-2	TRBV6-1	CASSVATNTGELFF	TGTGCCAGCAGTGTAGCTACGAACACCGGGGAGCTGTTTTTT
NA	NA	TRBJ1-2	TRBV11-2	CASSLGTINYGYTF	TGTGCCAGCAGCTTAGGGACAATTAACTATGGCTACACCTTC
TRBD2	NA	TRBJ2-5	TRBV4-2	CASSLGLAKETQYF	TGTGCCAGCAGCCTCGGACTAGCTAAAGAGACCCAGTACTTC
TRBD2	NA	TRBJ2-3	TRBV9	CASSVGSGGANTQYF	TGTGCCAGCAGCGTAGGTAGCGGGGGGGCGAATACGCAGTATTTT
TRBD2	few	TRBJ2-7	TRBV11-2	CASSAGVGPYEQYF	TGTGCCAGCAGCGCGGGGGTTGGGCCCTACGAGCAGTACTTC
NA	NA	TRBJ2-2	TRBV24-1	CATSVGGPTGTGELFF	TGTGCCACCAGTGTTGGCGGGCCAACGGGCACCGGGGAGCTGTTTTTT
TRBD1	few	TRBJ1-6	TRBV7-8	CASSPGGENSPLHF	TGTGCCAGCAGCCCAGGGGGTGAAAATTCACCCCTCCACTTT
NA	NA	TRBJ2-1	TRBV2	CASREDSPADEQFF	TGTGCCAGCAGAGAAGACTCACCTGCGGATGAGCAGTTCTTC